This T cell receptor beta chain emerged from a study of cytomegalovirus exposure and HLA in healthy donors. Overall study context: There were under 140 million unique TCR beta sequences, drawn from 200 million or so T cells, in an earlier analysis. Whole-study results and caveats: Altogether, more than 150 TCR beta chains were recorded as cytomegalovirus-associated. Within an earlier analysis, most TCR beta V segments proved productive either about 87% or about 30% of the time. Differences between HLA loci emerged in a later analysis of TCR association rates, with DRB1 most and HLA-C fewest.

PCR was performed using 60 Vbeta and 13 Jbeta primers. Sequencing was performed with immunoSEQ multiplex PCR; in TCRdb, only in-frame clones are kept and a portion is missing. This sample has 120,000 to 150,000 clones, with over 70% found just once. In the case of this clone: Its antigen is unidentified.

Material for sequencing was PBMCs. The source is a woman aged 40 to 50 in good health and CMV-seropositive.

CDR3: CATLWGGADTDTQYF. In nucleotides, the CDR3 is TGTGCCACCCTATGGGGGGGGGCTGACACAGATACGCAGTATTTT. The chain joins TRBV6-1 to TRBJ2-3; tentatively, D is TRBD2 (7 bases). Trimming removed 10 bases from V and 2 bases from J, with 19 bases in between. The germline V gene has CDR1 MNHNS and CDR2 SASEGT. The CDR3 covers 15 residues.